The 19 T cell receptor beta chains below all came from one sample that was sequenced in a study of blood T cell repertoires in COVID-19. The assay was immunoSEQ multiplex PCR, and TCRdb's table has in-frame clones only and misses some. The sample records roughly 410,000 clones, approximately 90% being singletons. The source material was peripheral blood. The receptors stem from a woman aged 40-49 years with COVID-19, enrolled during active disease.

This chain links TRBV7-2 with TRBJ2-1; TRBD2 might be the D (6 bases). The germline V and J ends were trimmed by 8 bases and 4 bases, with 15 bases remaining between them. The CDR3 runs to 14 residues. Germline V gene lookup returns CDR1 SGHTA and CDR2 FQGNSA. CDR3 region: CASGRSGLYNEQFF. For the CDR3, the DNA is TGTGCCAGCGGCCGTAGCGGTTTATACAATGAGCAGTTCTTC.

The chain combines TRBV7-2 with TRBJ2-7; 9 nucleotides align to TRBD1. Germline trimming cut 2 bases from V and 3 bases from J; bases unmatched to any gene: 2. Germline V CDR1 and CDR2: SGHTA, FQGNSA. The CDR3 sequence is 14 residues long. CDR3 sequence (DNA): TGTGCCAGCAGCTTACCGGGACAGGGCTACGAGCAGTACTTC. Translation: CASSLPGQGYEQYF.

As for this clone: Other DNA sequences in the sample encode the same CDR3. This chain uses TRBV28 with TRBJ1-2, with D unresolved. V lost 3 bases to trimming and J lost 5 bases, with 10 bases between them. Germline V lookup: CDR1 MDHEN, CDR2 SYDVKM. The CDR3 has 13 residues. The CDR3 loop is CASSLSRDYGYTF. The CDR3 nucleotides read TGTGCCAGCAGTTTGTCGCGGGATTATGGCTACACCTTC.

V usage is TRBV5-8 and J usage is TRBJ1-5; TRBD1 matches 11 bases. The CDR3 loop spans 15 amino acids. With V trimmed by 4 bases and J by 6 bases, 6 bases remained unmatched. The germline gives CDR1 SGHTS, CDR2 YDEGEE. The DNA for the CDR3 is TGTGCCAGCAGCCTGGGACAGGGGGTAGGTCAGCCCCAGCATTTT. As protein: CASSLGQGVGQPQHF.

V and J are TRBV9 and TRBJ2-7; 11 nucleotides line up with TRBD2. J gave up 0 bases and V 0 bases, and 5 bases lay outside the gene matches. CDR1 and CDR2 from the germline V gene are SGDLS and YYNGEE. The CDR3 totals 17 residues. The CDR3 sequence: CASSVGTSGLSSYEQYF. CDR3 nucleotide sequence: TGTGCCAGCAGCGTAGGGACTAGCGGGCTTAGCTCCTACGAGCAGTACTTC.

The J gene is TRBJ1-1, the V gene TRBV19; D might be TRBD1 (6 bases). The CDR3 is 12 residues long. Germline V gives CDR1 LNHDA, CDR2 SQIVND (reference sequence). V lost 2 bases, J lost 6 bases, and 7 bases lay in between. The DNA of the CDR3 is TGTGCCAGTAGTATAAAGGGGGCTGAAGCTTTCTTT. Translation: CASSIKGAEAFF. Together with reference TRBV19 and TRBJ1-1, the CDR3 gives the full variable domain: DGGITQSPKYLFRKEGQNVTLSCEQNLNHDAMYWYRQDPGQGLRLIYYSQIVNDFQKGDIAEGYSVSREKKESFPLTVTSAQKNPTAFYLCASSIKGAEAFFGQGTRLTVV.

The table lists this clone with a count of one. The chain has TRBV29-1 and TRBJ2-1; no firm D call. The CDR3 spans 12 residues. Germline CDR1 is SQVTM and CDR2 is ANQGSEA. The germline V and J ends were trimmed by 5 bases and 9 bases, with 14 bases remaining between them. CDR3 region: CSVLPSIREQFF. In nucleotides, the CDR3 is TGCAGCGTTCTGCCCAGTATCCGTGAGCAGTTCTTC.

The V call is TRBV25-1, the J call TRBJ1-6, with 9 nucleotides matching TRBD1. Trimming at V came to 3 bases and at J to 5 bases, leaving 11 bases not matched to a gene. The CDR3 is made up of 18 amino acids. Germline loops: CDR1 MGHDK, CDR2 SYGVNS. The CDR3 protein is CASSDLQGQGYNNSPLHF. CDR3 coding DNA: TGTGCCAGCAGTGACCTCCAAGGACAGGGGTATAATAATTCACCCCTCCACTTT.

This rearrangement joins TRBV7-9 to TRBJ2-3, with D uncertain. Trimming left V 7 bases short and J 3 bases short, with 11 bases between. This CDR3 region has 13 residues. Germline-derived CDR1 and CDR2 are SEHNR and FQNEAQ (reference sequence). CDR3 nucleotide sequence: TGTGCCAGCAAGCTATCAGGAACAGATACGCAGTATTTT. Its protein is CASKLSGTDTQYF.

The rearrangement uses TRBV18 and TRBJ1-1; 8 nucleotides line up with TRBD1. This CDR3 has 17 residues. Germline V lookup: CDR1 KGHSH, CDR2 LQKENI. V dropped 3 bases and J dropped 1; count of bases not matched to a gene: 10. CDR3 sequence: CASSPPAPDRENTEAFF. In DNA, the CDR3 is TGTGCCAGCTCACCCCCCGCCCCGGACAGGGAGAACACTGAAGCTTTCTTT.

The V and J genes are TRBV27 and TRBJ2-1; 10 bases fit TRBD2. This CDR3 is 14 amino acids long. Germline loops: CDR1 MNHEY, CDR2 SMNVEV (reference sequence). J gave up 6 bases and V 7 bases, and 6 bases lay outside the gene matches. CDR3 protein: CASTLAGAPNEQFF. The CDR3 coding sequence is TGTGCCAGCACGCTAGCGGGAGCCCCCAATGAGCAGTTCTTC.

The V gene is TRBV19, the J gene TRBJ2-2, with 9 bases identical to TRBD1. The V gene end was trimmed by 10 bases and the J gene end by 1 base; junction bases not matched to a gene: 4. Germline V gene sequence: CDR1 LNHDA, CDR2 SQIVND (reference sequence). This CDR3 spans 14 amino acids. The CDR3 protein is CATSDRGNTGELFF. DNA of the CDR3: TGTGCCACCTCGGACAGGGGGAACACCGGGGAGCTGTTTTTT.

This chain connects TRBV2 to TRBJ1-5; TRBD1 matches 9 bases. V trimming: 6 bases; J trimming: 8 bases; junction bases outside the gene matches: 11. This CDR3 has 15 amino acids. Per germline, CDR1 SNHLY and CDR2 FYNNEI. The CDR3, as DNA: TGTGCCAGCAGGGGGACAGGGAACTTAGGAGAGCCCCAGCATTTT. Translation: CASRGTGNLGEPQHF.

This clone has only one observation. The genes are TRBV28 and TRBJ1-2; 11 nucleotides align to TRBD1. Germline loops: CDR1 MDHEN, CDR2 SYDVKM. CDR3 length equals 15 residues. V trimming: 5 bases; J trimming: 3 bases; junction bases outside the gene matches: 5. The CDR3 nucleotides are TGTGCCAGCAGTAAGGGACAGGGGGTAGACTATGGCTACACCTTC. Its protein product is CASSKGQGVDYGYTF.

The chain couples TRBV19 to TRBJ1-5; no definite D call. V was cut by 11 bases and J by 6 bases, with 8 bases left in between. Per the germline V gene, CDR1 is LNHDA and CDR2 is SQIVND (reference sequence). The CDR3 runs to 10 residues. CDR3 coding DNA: TGTGCCCGAGGTTGTCAGCCCCAGCATTTT. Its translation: CARGCQPQHF. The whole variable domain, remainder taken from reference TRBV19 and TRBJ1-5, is DGGITQSPKYLFRKEGQNVTLSCEQNLNHDAMYWYRQDPGQGLRLIYYSQIVNDFQKGDIAEGYSVSREKKESFPLTVTSAQKNPTAFYLCARGCQPQHFGDGTRLSIL.

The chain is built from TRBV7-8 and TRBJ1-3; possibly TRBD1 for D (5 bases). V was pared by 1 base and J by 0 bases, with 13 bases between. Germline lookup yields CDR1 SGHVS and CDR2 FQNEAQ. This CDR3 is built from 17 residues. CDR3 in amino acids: CASSLGLGGLSGNTIYF. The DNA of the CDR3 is TGTGCCAGCAGCTTAGGTCTCGGGGGACTCTCTGGAAACACCATATATTTT. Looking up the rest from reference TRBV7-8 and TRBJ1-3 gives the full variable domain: GAGVSQSPRYKVAKRGQDVALRCDPISGHVSLFWYQQALGQGPEFLTYFQNEAQLDKSGLPSDRFFAERPEGSVSTLKIQRTQQEDSAVYLCASSLGLGGLSGNTIYFGEGSWLTVV.

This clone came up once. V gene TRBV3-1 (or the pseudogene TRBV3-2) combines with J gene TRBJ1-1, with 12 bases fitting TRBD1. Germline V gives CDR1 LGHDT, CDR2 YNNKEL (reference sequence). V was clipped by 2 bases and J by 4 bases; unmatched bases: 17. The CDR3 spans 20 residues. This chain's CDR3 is CASSQSRRRGTGGRGTEAFF. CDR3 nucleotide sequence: TGTGCCAGCAGCCAATCCCGCAGGCGCGGGACAGGGGGCCGGGGCACTGAAGCTTTCTTT.

The CDR3 region is CASSTIGQGSSPLHF. The DNA for the CDR3 is TGCGCCAGCAGCACGATAGGACAGGGCAGTTCACCCCTCCACTTT. The V call is TRBV4-1, the J call TRBJ1-6, with 8 bases identical to TRBD1. Germline V lookup: CDR1 MGHRA, CDR2 YSYEKL. The CDR3 totals 15 residues. After removal of 5 bases from V and 9 bases from J, the junction contained 9 bases not matched to a gene.

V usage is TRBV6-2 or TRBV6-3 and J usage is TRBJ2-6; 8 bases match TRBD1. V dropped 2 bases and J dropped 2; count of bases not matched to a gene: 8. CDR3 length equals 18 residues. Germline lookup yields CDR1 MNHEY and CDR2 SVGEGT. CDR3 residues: CASSYMLRQGTGANVLTF. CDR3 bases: TGTGCCAGCAGTTACATGTTGCGACAGGGGACTGGGGCCAACGTCCTGACTTTC.